The 22 T cell receptor beta chains below come from one sample, sequenced in a study of identical twins. One entry per CDR3 protein, called by TCRdb with MiXCR from the 5' RACE reads. The sample includes hundreds of thousands of distinct CDR3 sequences, approximately 9% of them seen just once. These same data were also listed under a study on yellow fever vaccine responses in identical twins.

The sequencing sample was made of PBMCs. These receptors originate from a woman aged 18-29 years in good health.

This clonotype appeared many times. V is TRBV20-1 and J is TRBJ2-3; 8 bases match TRBD1. Germline CDR1 is DFQATT and CDR2 is SNEGSKA (reference sequence). The V segment lost 1 base and the J segment 10 bases; nucleotides outside the gene matches: 10. The CDR3 runs 14 residues. The CDR3 sequence is CSARVGQGTFSQYF. Here the CDR3 DNA reads TGCAGTGCTAGAGTCGGACAGGGCACTTTTTCGCAGTATTTT.

This clonotype occurred a few times. The chain combines TRBV6-1 with TRBJ2-1; 8 bases match TRBD1. The CDR3 has 15 residues. From germline, CDR1 is MNHNS and CDR2 SASEGT. V lost 6 bases and J lost 5; bases outside the gene matches: 9. The DNA for the CDR3 is TGTGCCAGCAGGCATCCGGGACAGGCCGACAATGAGCAGTTCTTC. Encoded protein: CASRHPGQADNEQFF.

This clonotype showed up many times. The chain employs TRBV25-1 and TRBJ2-5; D gene ambiguous. CDR1 and CDR2 (germline): MGHDK, SYGVNS. This CDR3 contains 14 residues. Deletions cut 1 base from V and 5 bases from J, with 11 bases between. The CDR3 DNA is TGTGCCAGCAGTGAATCGGACGGATTCGAGACCCAGTACTTC. Translating gives CASSESDGFETQYF.

The chain carries TRBV3-1 and TRBJ1-2; tentative D call: TRBD1 (6 bases). The germline V gene encodes CDR1 LGHDT and CDR2 YNNKEL (reference sequence). Trimming removed 4 bases from V and 1 base from J, with 16 bases in between. This CDR3 has 16 residues. In nucleotides, the CDR3 is TGTGCCAGCAGCCGTACAAACAGGGACCTTAACTATGGCTACACCTTC. It translates to CASSRTNRDLNYGYTF.

This clonotype was seen ten or more times. The chain recombines TRBV29-1 with TRBJ2-7; 7 bases line up with TRBD1. CDR3 length: 12 amino acids. Looked up from germline, CDR1 is SQVTM and CDR2 is ANQGSEA. V shed 3 bases, J shed 4 bases, and the junction held 3 bases outside the gene matches. The CDR3 region has the DNA TGCAGCGTTGAGGGACAGAAATACGAGCAGTACTTC. Its protein product is CSVEGQKYEQYF.

This clonotype was recorded at least ten times. This chain uses TRBV12-3 or TRBV12-4 with TRBJ2-1; D perhaps matches TRBD1 (6 bases). This CDR3 has 17 amino acids. Trimming cost V 3 bases and J 2 bases, with 17 bases left between them. CDR3 residues: CASSLGPRDKTYNEQFF. The CDR3 bases are TGTGCCAGCAGTTTGGGGCCCCGGGACAAGACCTACAATGAGCAGTTCTTC.

This clonotype came up many times. The chain joins TRBV20-1 to TRBJ2-2; D possibly corresponds to TRBD1 (6 bases). The V end lost 3 bases, the J end lost 1 base, and 9 bases lay between the germline ends. This CDR3 contains 14 residues. The V gene's germline CDR1 is DFQATT and CDR2 SNEGSKA (reference sequence). The DNA of the CDR3 is TGCAGTGCTAGGCCGGGACAGAACACCGGGGAGCTGTTTTTT. Its translation: CSARPGQNTGELFF.

The genes are TRBV11-2 and TRBJ1-1; 9 bases map to TRBD1. Germline lookup yields CDR1 SGHAT and CDR2 FQNNGV. There are 16 residues in the CDR3. V trimming: 5 bases; J trimming: 5 bases; junction bases outside the gene matches: 12. Here the CDR3 DNA reads TGTGCCAGCAGCCACTTCCCGACAGGGGGATATACTGAAGCTTTCTTT. Translated: CASSHFPTGGYTEAFF.

This clonotype was observed a few times. This sequence joins TRBV4-1 and TRBJ1-6; D not certain. The V and J ends lost 0 bases and 7 bases respectively, with 13 bases between them. Germline V CDR1 and CDR2: MGHRA, YSYEKL. This CDR3 has 16 residues. As DNA, the CDR3 is TGCGCCAGCAGCCAAGATAGTAGGCAGGAGAATTCACCCCTCCACTTT. Its protein is CASSQDSRQENSPLHF.

V usage is TRBV29-1 and J usage is TRBJ1-6; D gene unclear. The V gene's germline CDR1 is SQVTM and CDR2 ANQGSEA. The CDR3 has 16 residues. Deletions cut 8 bases from V and 0 bases from J, with 17 bases between. CDR3 residues: CSPPVTNPSYNSPLHF. The CDR3 DNA reads as TGCAGCCCGCCGGTGACAAACCCCTCCTATAATTCACCCCTCCACTTT.

This CDR3 reads CASSEQINNEQFF. The CDR3 bases are TGTGCCAGCAGTGAACAGATAAACAATGAGCAGTTCTTC. The chain employs TRBV25-1 and TRBJ2-1; D uncertain. CDR1 is MGHDK and CDR2 is SYGVNS in the germline V gene. Trimming pared 2 bases from V and 5 bases from J, leaving 7 bases between. This CDR3 has 13 residues.

This clonotype was seen a few times. The chain recombines TRBV4-3 with TRBJ2-7; D unresolved. The CDR3 loop spans 15 amino acids. Trimming took off 0 bases at V and 4 bases at J, with 13 bases between the two ends. From germline, CDR1 is LGHNA and CDR2 YSLEER. CDR3 bases: TGCGCCAGCAGCCAAGATTCGGGCTCCTATTACGAGCAGTACTTC. Amino acids: CASSQDSGSYYEQYF.

The chain employs TRBV2 and TRBJ2-1; D is perhaps TRBD1 (7 bases). Germline assignment: CDR1 SNHLY and CDR2 FYNNEI. The length of the CDR3 is 12 residues. V was shortened by 7 bases and J by 9 bases, with 13 bases between the two germline ends. The CDR3 DNA reads TGTGCCAGCAAAGGGCAGGGGGGTGAGCAGTTCTTC. This codes for CASKGQGGEQFF.

CDR3 protein: CASSWGRETPEQFF. The CDR3 coding sequence is TGTGCCAGCAGTTGGGGGCGGGAGACCCCTGAGCAGTTCTTC. The chain joins TRBV12-3 or TRBV12-4 to TRBJ2-1; a weak D match, TRBD2 (7 bases). The CDR3 has 14 residues. The V and J ends lost 4 bases and 9 bases respectively, with 16 bases between them.

The V gene is TRBV12-1, the J gene TRBJ1-1; TRBD1, the table's D call, was not compared with the DNA. TRBV12-1 is designated a pseudogene. CDR3 length: 12 residues. The CDR3: CASSQGDREAFF. The CDR3 region has the DNA TGCGCCAGCAGCCAAGGGGACCGAGAAGCTTTCTTT.

Only a few counts were recorded for this clonotype. The chain carries TRBV2 and TRBJ2-3, with D maybe TRBD2 (7 bases). The germline V gene has CDR1 SNHLY and CDR2 FYNNEI. The V end was cut by 3 bases, the J end by 0 bases, with 13 bases between. The CDR3 spans 16 residues. In DNA, the CDR3 is TGTGCCAGCAGTGAGGGGGGGGCCTCTAGCACAGATACGCAGTATTTT. Translating it yields CASSEGGASSTDTQYF.

This clonotype was seen ten or more times. V is TRBV5-1 and J is TRBJ1-5; D call uncertain. This CDR3 spans 13 amino acids. Trimming removed 3 bases from V and 4 bases from J, with 8 bases in between. Germline V gene data show CDR1 as SGHRS and CDR2 as YFSETQ. The CDR3 region is CASSSEGNQPQHF. The CDR3 coding sequence is TGCGCCAGCAGCTCGGAAGGAAATCAGCCCCAGCATTTT.

The chain has TRBV7-9 and TRBJ2-5, with a possible D match to TRBD2 (6 bases). Germline CDR1 reads SEHNR; CDR2 reads FQNEAQ (reference sequence). The V end was cut by 5 bases, the J end by 5 bases, with 18 bases between. CDR3 length equals 15 residues. CDR3 bases: TGTGCCAGCAGCCCGGACTCGGGCGGGGATGAGACCCAGTACTTC. Its translation is CASSPDSGGDETQYF.

Ten or more counts support this clonotype. The chain couples TRBV28 to TRBJ2-5; no clear D gene. The germline gives CDR1 MDHEN, CDR2 SYDVKM. With 2 bases removed from V and 2 bases from J, the gap between germline ends came to 6 bases. The CDR3 totals 13 residues. This CDR3 reads CASSLDQQETQYF. The CDR3 DNA reads as TGTGCCAGCAGTTTAGATCAGCAAGAGACCCAGTACTTC.

This clonotype was observed many times. The genes are TRBV12-3 or TRBV12-4 and TRBJ1-2; 7 positions match TRBD1. The CDR3 is made up of 15 amino acids. V dropped 6 bases and J dropped 2; count of bases not matched to a gene: 9. CDR3 in amino acids: CASSPPTGQNYGYTF. CDR3 bases: TGTGCCAGCAGCCCCCCGACGGGACAGAACTATGGCTACACCTTC.

The table lists this clonotype with many counts. The genes are TRBV5-1 and TRBJ2-1; D call uncertain. The CDR3 extends over 15 amino acids. The germline gives CDR1 SGHRS, CDR2 YFSETQ. The V end lost 0 bases, the J end lost 9 bases, and 16 bases lay between the germline ends. The CDR3 DNA sequence: TGCGCCAGCAGCTTGGAAGGAACAGCTATGCGTGAGCAGTTCTTC. This gives the protein CASSLEGTAMREQFF.

The chain links TRBV20-1 to TRBJ2-1; 7 bases match TRBD1. The ends lost 0 bases at V and 6 bases at J; junction bases unmatched: 11. The germline V gene has CDR1 DFQATT and CDR2 SNEGSKA (reference sequence). The CDR3 is made up of 16 amino acids. CDR3 region: CSARDPDRINPNEQFF. CDR3 nucleotide sequence: TGCAGTGCTAGAGATCCGGACAGGATAAACCCCAATGAGCAGTTCTTC.